One T cell receptor (beta chain) is described in this entry. Measured with immunoSEQ multiplex PCR; TCRdb has only the in-frame clones, and not every one. The sample lists about 25,000 clones; just under 75% were seen once. This entry is derived from a study of STAT5B mutations in CD4+ large granular lymphocyte leukemia. CDR3 length: 13 residues. Germline V gene sequence: CDR1 SNHLY, CDR2 FYNNEI. The V end was cut by 6 bases, the J end by 4 bases, with 12 bases between. The sequencing input was CD4+ T cells from blood buffy coats. This receptor was identified in a human donor in good health. The V gene is TRBV2, the J gene TRBJ1-1; the D is unclear. The chain's CDR3 is CASSQDMGTEAFF. CDR3 in DNA: TGTGCCAGCAGCCAAGACATGGGCACTGAAGCTTTCTTT.